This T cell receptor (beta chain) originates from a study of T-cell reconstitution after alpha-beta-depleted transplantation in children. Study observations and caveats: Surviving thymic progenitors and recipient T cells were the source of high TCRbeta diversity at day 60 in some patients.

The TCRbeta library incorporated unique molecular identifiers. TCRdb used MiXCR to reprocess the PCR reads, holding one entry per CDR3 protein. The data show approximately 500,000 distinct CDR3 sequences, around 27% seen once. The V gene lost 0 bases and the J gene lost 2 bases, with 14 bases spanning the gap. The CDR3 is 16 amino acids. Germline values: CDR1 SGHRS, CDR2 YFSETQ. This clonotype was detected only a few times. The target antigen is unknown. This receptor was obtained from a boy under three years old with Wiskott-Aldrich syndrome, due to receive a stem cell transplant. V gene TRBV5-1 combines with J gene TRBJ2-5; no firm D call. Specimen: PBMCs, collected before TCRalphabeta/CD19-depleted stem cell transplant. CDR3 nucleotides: TGCGCCAGCAGCTTGGTAAACCGAACCACACAAGAGACCCAGTACTTC. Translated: CASSLVNRTTQETQYF.